The 8 T cell receptor beta chains in this list originate from one sample, sequenced in a study of T cell responses to AZD1222 COVID-19 vaccine (dated by TCRdb to the early 2020s). Library generation was performed with the immunoSEQ multiplex PCR assay. TCRdb provides this immuneACCESS table in a form limited to in-frame rearrangements. Some clones are lacking; in checked studies, under half of them reflect an unresolved V gene, and why the rest are absent is not known. The table for this sample lists 70,000 to 75,000 clones; roughly 75% of them were counted only once. In total, the top ten clones hold about 50% of the sample. In the paper's terms, the time point label means: about 28 days (+/-7) after the second vaccine dose. This specimen was peripheral blood, taken 28 days after the second AZD1222 dose. The receptors shown here come from an adult who received the AZD1222 COVID-19 vaccine.

This clone was picked up one time. The chain is built from TRBV28 and TRBJ1-2; D remains ambiguous. CDR1 and CDR2 from the germline V gene are MDHEN and SYDVKM. CDR3 length: 12 residues. The ends were cut back, 3 bases at V and 8 bases at J, with 10 bases in the middle. In DNA form, the CDR3 reads TGTGCCAGCAGTTTGAAGACCGGGGGCTACACCTTC. Amino acids: CASSLKTGGYTF.

V and J are TRBV9 and TRBJ1-2; no reliable D call. CDR3 size: 14 residues. Between the trimmed V and J ends, which lost 7 bases and 8 bases, there was a span of 21 bases. CDR1 is SGDLS, CDR2 YYNGEE, per germline. Here the CDR3 reads CASEPVLDIGGYTF. The DNA for the CDR3 is TGTGCCAGCGAACCAGTTCTAGACATTGGAGGCTACACCTTC.

This chain joins TRBV28 and TRBJ1-1; no definite D call. Germline V gene sequence: CDR1 MDHEN, CDR2 SYDVKM. The CDR3 covers 14 residues. V lost 0 bases and J 3 bases, leaving 8 bases between the germline ends. CDR3: CASSLWGSDTEAFF. Here the CDR3 DNA reads TGTGCCAGCAGTTTATGGGGGAGTGACACTGAAGCTTTCTTT.

The chain carries TRBV28 and TRBJ2-1; 8 bases agree with TRBD2. V dropped 7 bases and J dropped 12; count of bases not matched to a gene: 20. In germline, CDR1 is MDHEN, CDR2 SYDVKM. The CDR3 sequence is 16 residues long. This CDR3 reads CASNPGPRLALKVQFF. CDR3 nucleotide sequence: TGTGCCAGCAACCCCGGCCCGCGACTAGCGCTTAAGGTGCAGTTCTTC.

This chain links TRBV6-1 with TRBJ1-5; D not resolved. Trimming shortened V by 1 base and J by 4 bases, and 11 bases separated the two germline ends. Germline V gene data show CDR1 as MNHNS and CDR2 as SASEGT. The CDR3 has 15 residues. CDR3 protein: CASSEEVFGNQPQHF. CDR3 DNA sequence: TGTGCCAGCAGTGAAGAAGTGTTCGGAAATCAGCCCCAGCATTTT.

A few counts support this clone. The chain has TRBV7-9 and TRBJ1-4; 7 bases fit TRBD1. V dropped 0 bases and J dropped 6; count of bases not matched to a gene: 4. The CDR3 loop spans 15 amino acids. The V gene's germline CDR1 is SEHNR and CDR2 FQNEAQ (reference sequence). The CDR3 here is CASSLAKDRHEKLFF. CDR3 bases: TGTGCCAGCAGCTTAGCGAAGGACAGGCATGAAAAACTGTTTTTT.

The chain couples TRBV30 to TRBJ1-2; tentatively, D is TRBD1 (6 bases). V was trimmed by 5 bases and J by 12 bases, leaving 16 bases between them. The CDR3 is made up of 11 amino acids. Germline assignment: CDR1 GTSNPN and CDR2 SVGIG (reference sequence). The CDR3: CAWGLGGQHTF. CDR3 DNA: TGTGCCTGGGGCCTGGGGGGGCAACACACCTTC.

The J gene is TRBJ1-2, the V gene TRBV19; D uncertain. V dropped 4 bases and J dropped 2 bases, with 14 bases sitting between them. The CDR3 extends over 15 amino acids. Germline CDR1 is LNHDA and CDR2 is SQIVND (reference sequence). The chain's CDR3 is CASSTGGRLNYGYTF. The CDR3 DNA reads TGTGCCAGTAGTACGGGAGGGCGACTCAACTATGGCTACACCTTC.